The present TCR beta chain was sequenced within a study of T-cell memory formation after mild COVID-19. This clonotype was recorded a few times. Trimming took off 6 bases at V and 1 base at J, with 12 bases between the two ends. This CDR3 comprises 14 residues. A single record per CDR3 protein comes from TCRdb applying MiXCR to the 5' RACE reads. This table has under 550,000 distinct CDR3 sequences, 15% to 20% appearing once. The origin of this receptor is an adult woman who had mild COVID-19 (a few samples of this study predate the infection). Cell type and time point are not known. Source material: PBMCs or a T cell subset sorted from them (not recorded which). The chain uses TRBV12-3 or TRBV12-4 and TRBJ2-5, with no clear D. The CDR3 DNA reads as TGTGCCAGCAGCGTACAGCACTCCCAAGAGACCCAGTACTTC. Protein product: CASSVQHSQETQYF.